These 19 T cell receptor beta chains were sequenced from one sample in a study of CD4 T cells in relation to SARS-CoV-2 and coronaviruses. Their specific antigens are unknown. The unexposed donors gave CD4+ T cells in about 2011-2019, prior to COVID-19. CD4+ T cells were isolated from the cells after roughly 11 days of culture. Sequencing was performed with immunoSEQ multiplex PCR; in TCRdb, only in-frame clones are kept and a portion is missing. The sample consists of about 20,000 clones, over 70% of them appearing once. The sample was CD4+ T cells from PBMCs, cultured in vitro. The receptors were sampled from a human donor in good health.

Only one count was recorded for this clone. V usage is TRBV7-7 and J usage is TRBJ2-7, with a weak D call TRBD2 (6 bases). The V and J ends lost 1 base and 0 bases respectively, with 25 bases between them. The CDR3 is 20 residues long. Looked up from germline, CDR1 is SSHAT and CDR2 is FNYEAQ (reference sequence). CDR3 sequence reads: CASSLVGGMLRYPSSYEQYF. Written as DNA, the CDR3 is TGTGCCAGCAGCTTAGTAGGAGGGATGCTACGATATCCTAGCTCCTACGAGCAGTACTTC.

The chain recombines TRBV5-1 with TRBJ2-1, with D perhaps being TRBD1 or TRBD2 (5 bases each). Per the germline V gene, CDR1 is SGHRS and CDR2 is YFSETQ. The length of the CDR3 is 15 residues. The V end was cut by 2 bases, the J end by 0 bases, with 9 bases between. CDR3 sequence reads: CASSLGTGSYNEQFF. The DNA for the CDR3 is TGCGCCAGCAGCTTAGGGACGGGCTCCTACAATGAGCAGTTCTTC.

The rearrangement links TRBV11-2 to TRBJ2-3, with D possibly being TRBD2 (6 bases). The germline CDR1 and CDR2 sequences are SGHAT and FQNNGV. Trimming removed 0 bases at V and 5 bases at J, with 9 bases between. The CDR3 loop spans 14 amino acids. The CDR3 region is CASSLEEGLDTQYF. The CDR3, as DNA: TGTGCCAGCAGCTTAGAGGAGGGGTTAGATACGCAGTATTTT.

The chain carries TRBV10-3 and TRBJ1-1; D is uncertain. Germline values: CDR1 ENHRY, CDR2 SYGVKD. This CDR3 contains 14 residues. V lost 6 bases, J lost 4 bases, and 15 bases lay in between. CDR3 amino acids: CAIRPEASGTEAFF. The CDR3 DNA is TGTGCCATCAGGCCTGAGGCTTCGGGCACTGAAGCTTTCTTT.

V usage is TRBV15 and J usage is TRBJ1-1; perhaps TRBD1 as D (6 bases). The CDR3 has 13 amino acids. Trimming removed 8 bases from V and 4 bases from J, with 14 bases in between. Looked up from germline, CDR1 is LNHNV and CDR2 is YYDKDF (reference sequence). CDR3: CATDKGTRTEAFF. As DNA, the CDR3 is TGTGCCACCGATAAAGGGACACGCACTGAAGCTTTCTTT.

This clone was detected a few times. This chain connects TRBV5-5 to TRBJ2-7, with D hard to call. This CDR3 has 10 residues. Germline CDR1 is SGHKS and CDR2 is YYEKEE (reference sequence). The CDR3 coding sequence is TGTGCGATTGCAGTTTACGAGCAGTACTTC. Encoded protein: CAIAVYEQYF.

V usage is TRBV5-6 and J usage is TRBJ2-7, with TRBD2 matching over 10 bases. The germline CDR1 and CDR2 sequences are SGHDT and YYEEEE. CDR3 size: 13 residues. V lost 1 base, J lost 7 bases, and 2 bases stayed unmatched. The CDR3 DNA sequence: TGTGCCAGCAGCTTGTTAGCGGGAGGAGAGCAGTACTTC. It is translated as CASSLLAGGEQYF.

This rearrangement joins TRBV14 to TRBJ1-4; weak D call: TRBD1 (6 bases). CDR3 size: 14 residues. Germline CDR1 and CDR2: SGHDN and FVKESK. The V and J ends lost 4 bases and 8 bases respectively, with 14 bases between them. The CDR3 sequence: CASSLGGGGEKLFF. DNA of the CDR3: TGTGCCAGCAGCCTTGGAGGGGGAGGAGAAAAACTGTTTTTT.

This chain links TRBV6-6 with TRBJ1-5, with 9 bases identical to TRBD1. J lost 5 bases, V lost 6 bases, and 8 bases had no gene match. Germline CDR1 MNHNY, CDR2 SVGAGI (reference sequence). CDR3 length equals 15 residues. The CDR3 protein is CASSHRGPGDQPQHF. As DNA, the CDR3 is TGTGCCAGCAGCCACAGGGGGCCGGGCGATCAGCCCCAGCATTTT.

This clone showed up just once. The rearrangement joins TRBV6-1 to TRBJ1-5, with D hard to call. The CDR3 has 13 residues. The germline V gene has CDR1 MNHNS and CDR2 SASEGT. V was trimmed by 3 bases and J by 3 bases, leaving 6 bases between them. CDR3 in DNA: TGTGCCAGCAGTGACACGTACAATCAGCCCCAGCATTTT. It yields the protein CASSDTYNQPQHF.

The chain links TRBV20-1 to TRBJ1-2, with D unresolved. Germline CDR1 DFQATT, CDR2 SNEGSKA (reference sequence). This CDR3 has 10 amino acids. The DNA of the CDR3 is TGCAGCCTGTCGGGGTCTGGGAACACCTTC. Amino acids: CSLSGSGNTF.

This rearrangement joins TRBV29-1 to TRBJ2-1; D remains ambiguous. Germline assignment: CDR1 SQVTM and CDR2 ANQGSEA. The CDR3 sequence is 11 residues long. The V and J ends lost 4 bases and 7 bases respectively, with 8 bases between them. The DNA of the CDR3 is TGCAGCGTTGGGCTATCAAATGAGCAGTTCTTC. It is translated as CSVGLSNEQFF.

This clone was found once. The V and J genes are TRBV10-3 and TRBJ1-3; D is undetermined. Germline CDR1 is ENHRY and CDR2 is SYGVKD. This CDR3 is built from 13 residues. V was shortened by 4 bases and J by 3 bases, with 7 bases between the two germline ends. CDR3 amino acids: CAISGGFGNTIYF. CDR3 DNA: TGTGCCATCAGTGGGGGTTTTGGAAACACCATATATTTT.

This clone showed up just a few times. The chain has TRBV29-1 and TRBJ2-7; no clear D gene. Between the trimmed V and J ends, which lost 2 bases and 0 bases, there was a span of 11 bases. The CDR3 length is 14 residues. Germline loops: CDR1 SQVTM, CDR2 ANQGSEA. The CDR3 nucleotides are TGCAGCGTTGAATTTACCCGTGGCTCCTACGAGCAGTACTTC. Translation gives CSVEFTRGSYEQYF.

This clone was detected only once. This rearrangement joins TRBV19 to TRBJ2-2; 8 bases line up with TRBD2. Per the germline V gene, CDR1 is LNHDA and CDR2 is SQIVND (reference sequence). V lost 3 bases, J lost 3 bases, and 3 bases stayed unmatched. The CDR3 loop spans 15 amino acids. The CDR3 DNA sequence: TGTGCCAGTAGTATTCGGGGGGGCTACACCGGGGAGCTGTTTTTT. It is translated as CASSIRGGYTGELFF.

The rearrangement links TRBV3-1 (or the pseudogene TRBV3-2) to TRBJ2-6; D is ambiguous. V lost 0 bases, J lost 0 bases, and 9 bases lay in between. This CDR3 region has 17 residues. Germline loops: CDR1 LGHDT, CDR2 YNNKEL (reference sequence). CDR3 protein: CASSQDAYSSGANVLTF. The CDR3 nucleotides are TGTGCCAGCAGCCAAGATGCGTATAGCTCTGGGGCCAACGTCCTGACTTTC.

The CDR3 DNA is TGTGCCAGCAGAACCGGCAACAACAGGGGATTTCGGTATGGCTACACCTTC. The encoded protein is CASRTGNNRGFRYGYTF. V usage is TRBV28 and J usage is TRBJ1-2; 7 bases map to TRBD1. Germline values: CDR1 MDHEN, CDR2 SYDVKM. The CDR3 is 17 residues long. The ends lost 6 bases at V and 5 bases at J; junction bases unmatched: 18.

This clone was counted a few times. The CDR3 region is CASDSSGTPDDEQFF. CDR3 nucleotide sequence: TGTGCCAGCGACTCCTCCGGGACCCCGGATGATGAGCAGTTCTTC. V and J are TRBV25-1 and TRBJ2-1; D may correspond to TRBD1 or TRBD2 (5 bases each). The CDR3 loop spans 15 amino acids. The germline V gene has CDR1 MGHDK and CDR2 SYGVNS. Trimming stripped 8 bases from V and 8 bases from J, with 22 bases between.

The CDR3 here is CASSDRAEDTEQFF. CDR3 sequence (DNA): TGTGCCAGCAGTGACCGGGCGGAGGACACAGAGCAGTTCTTC. The rearrangement links TRBV6-4 to TRBJ2-1, with D perhaps given as TRBD1 or TRBD2 (5 bases each). The CDR3 has 14 amino acids. Germline V CDR1 and CDR2: MRHNA, SNTAGT. Between the trimmed V and J ends, which lost 2 bases and 10 bases, there was a span of 15 bases.